This section outlines one TCR beta chain sequence together with its context. Its cognate antigen is unknown. The assay was immunoSEQ multiplex PCR, and TCRdb's table has in-frame clones only and misses some. The table shows around 92,000 clones, with roughly 93% occurring only once. These data originate in a study of OX40 agonist ivuxolimab in advanced cancers. Study as a whole: Patients were treated with ivuxolimab, an agonistic anti-OX40 (CD134) antibody. Males comprised roughly four fifths of the group, whose mean age was around 62 years (range roughly 20 to 90).

Study-level results: In the 0.1-3.0 mg/kg groups, partial responders showed among the lowest expansion. Part of the nonresponder group also had normalized T-cell clonal expansion that was low.

The CDR3 is 13 residues long. V was cut by 1 base and J by 4 bases, with 5 bases left in between. The germline V gene encodes CDR1 SGHAT and CDR2 FQNNGV. This clonotype was obtained from an adult with an advanced solid tumor such as melanoma, head and neck, liver or kidney cancer. This chain links TRBV11-2 with TRBJ2-1; no firm D call. Sequencing used CD4+ or CD8+ T cells sorted from blood, obtained in a trial of the OX40 agonist ivuxolimab. CDR3 coding DNA: TGTGCCAGCAGCTTAGGCGGATACAATGAGCAGTTCTTC. Translated, it gives CASSLGGYNEQFF.